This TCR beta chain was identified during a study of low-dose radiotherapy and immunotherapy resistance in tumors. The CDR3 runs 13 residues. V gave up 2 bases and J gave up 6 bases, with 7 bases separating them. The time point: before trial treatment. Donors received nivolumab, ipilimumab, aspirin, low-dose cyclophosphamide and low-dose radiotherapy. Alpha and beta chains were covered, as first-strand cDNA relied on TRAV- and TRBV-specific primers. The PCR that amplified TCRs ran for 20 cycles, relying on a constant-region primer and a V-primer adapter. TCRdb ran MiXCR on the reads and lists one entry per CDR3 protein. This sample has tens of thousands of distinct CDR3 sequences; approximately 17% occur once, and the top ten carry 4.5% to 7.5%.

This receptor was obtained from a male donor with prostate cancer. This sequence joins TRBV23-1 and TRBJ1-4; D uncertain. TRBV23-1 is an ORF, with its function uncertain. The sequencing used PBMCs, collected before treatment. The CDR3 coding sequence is TGCGCCAGCAGTCAACGGGCTGATGAAAAACTGTTTTTT. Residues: CASSQRADEKLFF.